The next 10 T cell receptor beta chains were all read from a single sample in a study of blood T cell repertoires in COVID-19. Method: immunoSEQ multiplex PCR; TCRdb's copy keeps in-frame clones and lacks some. Of under 200,000 clones in the sample, 65% to 90% were seen once. The sample consisted of peripheral blood. Receptors originate from a human donor in a cohort sampled during active COVID-19.

This clone was seen more than once but under ten times. Other DNA sequences from this sample encode an identical CDR3 as well. The chain is built from TRBV5-1 and TRBJ1-1; no clear D. The germline gives CDR1 SGHRS, CDR2 YFSETQ. CDR3 size: 13 residues. Trimming cost V 1 base and J 1 base, with 5 bases left between them. CDR3 residues: CASSLRGNTEAFF. CDR3 nucleotides: TGCGCCAGCAGCTTGAGAGGGAACACTGAAGCTTTCTTT.

V gene TRBV6-2 or TRBV6-3 combines with J gene TRBJ1-1; TRBD1 aligns across 8 bases. The CDR3 runs to 12 residues. Germline-derived CDR1 and CDR2 are MNHEY and SVGEGT. J lost 5 bases, V lost 5 bases, and 1 base had no gene match. The CDR3, as DNA: TGTGCCAGCAGTAGACAGGGGACTGAAGCTTTCTTT. It is translated as CASSRQGTEAFF.

The gene calls are TRBV5-1 and TRBJ2-7; a weak D match, TRBD2 (5 bases). Trimming left V 0 bases short and J 5 bases short, with 18 bases between. The CDR3 covers 16 residues. Germline V gives CDR1 SGHRS, CDR2 YFSETQ. CDR3 sequence (DNA): TGCGCCAGCAGCTTGGCCAATTCGCGGGTTCCCCACGAGCAGTACTTC. Translated: CASSLANSRVPHEQYF.

The chain is built from TRBV9 and TRBJ2-1; maybe TRBD1 (6 bases). Germline values: CDR1 SGDLS, CDR2 YYNGEE. The CDR3 contains 13 residues. The V gene lost 6 bases and the J gene lost 7 bases, with 14 bases spanning the gap. The CDR3: CASNPGEGNEQFF. CDR3 in DNA: TGTGCCAGCAACCCAGGGGAAGGGAATGAGCAGTTCTTC.

The gene calls are TRBV11-3 and TRBJ1-6; 8 nucleotides agree with TRBD1. V shed 2 bases and J 7 bases; nucleotides not matched to a gene: 7. This CDR3 region has 16 residues. Germline CDR1 and CDR2: SGHNT and YENEEA. This CDR3 reads CASSLIGTGLNSPLHF. Here the CDR3 DNA reads TGTGCCAGCAGCTTAATCGGGACAGGCCTAAATTCACCCCTCCACTTT.

This chain uses TRBV28 with TRBJ2-5, with 8 bases aligning to TRBD2. Per germline, CDR1 MDHEN and CDR2 SYDVKM. The V and J ends lost 3 bases and 4 bases, in that order; junction bases with no gene match: 7. The CDR3 runs 15 residues. The DNA for the CDR3 is TGTGCCAGCAGTTTCCCAGGACTAGCCGGAGAGACCCAGTACTTC. Its translation is CASSFPGLAGETQYF.

V is TRBV5-4 and J is TRBJ2-3, with D uncertain. The CDR3 is made up of 13 amino acids. Germline CDR1 SGHNT, CDR2 YYREEE (reference sequence). Trimming stripped 4 bases from V and 0 bases from J, with 6 bases between. DNA for the CDR3: TGTGCCAGCAGCGGGCAGAGCACAGATACGCAGTATTTT. This encodes CASSGQSTDTQYF.

The chain joins TRBV7-2 to TRBJ2-7; 8 positions agree with TRBD1. This CDR3 spans 14 amino acids. Germline CDR1 reads SGHTA; CDR2 reads FQGNSA. V dropped 5 bases and J dropped 4; count of bases not matched to a gene: 7. The CDR3 DNA reads as TGTGCCAGCAGCCTCCAGGGGGCGCTTTACGAGCAGTACTTC. Protein sequence: CASSLQGALYEQYF.

The chain joins TRBV9 to TRBJ2-1, with TRBD1 identical over 12 bases. The germline V gene has CDR1 SGDLS and CDR2 YYNGEE. This CDR3 spans 14 amino acids. V was clipped by 0 bases and J by 9 bases; unmatched bases: 1. CDR3 in amino acids: CASSVGGQGAEQFF. CDR3 coding DNA: TGTGCCAGCAGCGTAGGGGGACAGGGGGCTGAGCAGTTCTTC.

The chain combines TRBV19 with TRBJ2-7, with 10 bases matching TRBD1. From germline, CDR1 is LNHDA and CDR2 SQIVND (reference sequence). The CDR3 extends over 15 amino acids. V was clipped by 5 bases and J by 1 base; unmatched bases: 5. DNA for the CDR3: TGTGCCAGTAGTGACCGGGACAGGGGATCCTACGAGCAGTACTTC. Its translation is CASSDRDRGSYEQYF.